This T cell receptor (beta chain) comes out of a study of blood T cell repertoires in COVID-19. Turning to the study itself: T cells, B-cell-depleted T cells, or PBMCs supplied cDNA or gDNA.

This clone was counted once. V lost 6 bases and J 2 bases, leaving 13 bases between the germline ends. The CDR3 is made up of 15 amino acids. Germline-derived CDR1 and CDR2 are KGHDR and SFDVKD. Data came from immunoSEQ multiplex PCR; TCRdb stores just in-frame clones and leaves some out. The sample lists 100,000 to 150,000 clones; under 90% were seen once. J is TRBJ2-4 and V is TRBV24-1; a weak D match, TRBD1 (5 bases). The source of this sequence is a man aged 35 to 55 with acute COVID-19. The sample comprised PBMCs or T cells enriched from blood (not recorded which). CDR3 in amino acids: CATSQGSNSKNIQYF. The CDR3 coding sequence is TGTGCCACCAGTCAGGGCAGCAACTCCAAAAACATTCAGTACTTC.